These 31 T cell receptor beta chains were sequenced from one sample in a study of spatial heterogeneity in lung cancer. Whole-study findings and limits: Tracking of tumor mutation counts was seen in expanded intratumoral alpha and beta TCR counts.

The sample's time point: sample taken at primary tumor resection. What these receptors recognize is not known. MiXCR, run by TCRdb on the 5' RACE reads, gives a single entry per CDR3 protein. The repertoire has 9,800 or so distinct CDR3 sequences, approximately 5.8% of them found once; the top ten carry about 9.5%. The specimen was lung tumor tissue, collected at surgery. The receptors stem from a male donor with early-stage non-small cell lung cancer.

Note on this clonotype: As an off-target read in a library built for alpha chains, this beta chain has a frequency of little significance. V gene TRBV4-1 combines with J gene TRBJ2-7, with TRBD1 matching over 11 bases. In germline, CDR1 is MGHRA, CDR2 YSYEKL. This CDR3 spans 16 amino acids. The J segment lost 4 bases and the V segment lost 4 bases, leaving 9 bases of the junction unmatched. The CDR3 DNA reads as TGCGCCAGCAGCCCGCTGGGGGACAGGGGGAAGTACGAGCAGTACTTC. Encoded protein: CASSPLGDRGKYEQYF.

This clonotype was observed at least ten times. This beta chain is an off-target read within a library intended for alpha chains, so its frequency means little. The chain combines TRBV28 with TRBJ2-3; the D gene could be TRBD1 or TRBD2 (5 bases each). Germline CDR1 is MDHEN and CDR2 is SYDVKM. V lost 3 bases to trimming and J lost 4 bases, with 11 bases between them. This CDR3 is 14 amino acids long. The CDR3 region has the DNA TGTGCCAGCAGTTTTGCAGGGCGGGCAGATACGCAGTATTTT. Protein: CASSFAGRADTQYF.

Sample share makes this clonotype medium-sized. This beta chain appears as a stray read in a library generated for alpha chains; its size is not informative. The chain links TRBV6-1 to TRBJ1-1; D might be TRBD1 (6 bases). This CDR3 has 11 amino acids. Germline V gene sequence: CDR1 MNHNS, CDR2 SASEGT. Trimming took 6 bases from V and 8 from J, leaving 10 bases between them. Here the CDR3 reads CASSEQGEAFF. CDR3 nucleotides: TGTGCCAGCAGCGAACAGGGAGAAGCTTTCTTT.

This clonotype was seen ten or more times. The size of this beta chain means little, since it is a stray read in a library made for alpha chains. The chain recombines TRBV6-1 with TRBJ1-4; a weak D match, TRBD1 (6 bases). Germline V CDR1 and CDR2: MNHNS, SASEGT. The CDR3 spans 14 residues. Trimming took 6 bases from V and 2 from J, leaving 10 bases between them. Here the CDR3 reads CASRSGDTNEKLFF. For the CDR3, the DNA is TGTGCCAGCAGATCAGGGGACACTAATGAAAAACTGTTTTTT.

This clonotype has ten or more counts. With the library built for alpha chains, this beta chain is off target and its frequency is not meaningful. The chain links TRBV2 to TRBJ1-5; D gene ambiguous. This CDR3 comprises 17 residues. Germline V gives CDR1 SNHLY, CDR2 FYNNEI. Trimming cost V 5 bases and J 0 bases, with 17 bases left between them. CDR3 amino acids: CASSLPGGSYSNQPQHF. CDR3 nucleotide sequence: TGTGCCAGCAGTCTCCCCGGAGGGTCTTATAGCAATCAGCCCCAGCATTTT.

This clonotype showed up many times. This beta chain was picked up by a library intended for alpha chains and is off target, so its count carries little meaning. The V call is TRBV7-8, the J call TRBJ2-7; D might be TRBD2 (5 bases). Looked up from germline, CDR1 is SGHVS and CDR2 is FQNEAQ. V gave up 5 bases and J gave up 6 bases, with 20 bases separating them. The CDR3 sequence is 15 residues long. CDR3: CASSQSGGVASEQYV. DNA of the CDR3: TGTGCCAGCAGCCAGAGCGGTGGGGTAGCGTCCGAGCAGTACGTC.

This clonotype is medium-sized in the sample. This beta chain came through as a stray read in a library set up for alpha chains, and its size says little. V usage is TRBV6-1 and J usage is TRBJ2-1; D may be TRBD1 (6 bases). Trimming cost V 7 bases and J 3 bases, with 13 bases left between them. The CDR3 extends over 14 amino acids. CDR1 is MNHNS, CDR2 SASEGT, per germline. CDR3 sequence: CASTTLDSYNEQFF. As DNA, the CDR3 is TGTGCCAGCACAACCCTGGACAGCTACAATGAGCAGTTCTTC.

A remark on this clonotype: This beta chain came through as a stray read in a library set up for alpha chains, and its size says little. V gene TRBV14 combines with J gene TRBJ1-1, with unresolved D. Between the trimmed V and J ends, which lost 0 bases and 2 bases, there was a span of 10 bases. The CDR3 loop spans 15 amino acids. Germline values: CDR1 SGHDN, CDR2 FVKESK. The CDR3 spells CASSQDNWSNTEAFF. Here the CDR3 DNA reads TGTGCCAGCAGCCAAGATAACTGGTCAAACACTGAAGCTTTCTTT.

The sample holds many counts of this clonotype. The size of this beta chain means little, since it is a stray read in a library made for alpha chains. The chain combines TRBV28 with TRBJ1-1; 9 bases are a match to TRBD1. The V segment lost 4 bases and the J segment 5 bases; nucleotides outside the gene matches: 5. Germline V gene lookup returns CDR1 MDHEN and CDR2 SYDVKM. The CDR3 is 14 amino acids. The CDR3 DNA reads as TGTGCCAGCAGTTCCCCCGGGACAGGGACTGAAGCTTTCTTT. As protein: CASSSPGTGTEAFF.

Worth noting for this clonotype: As an off-target read in a library built for alpha chains, this beta chain has a frequency of little significance. The V gene is TRBV6-4, the J gene TRBJ1-1; 7 bases agree with TRBD1. CDR3 size: 13 residues. The ends lost 0 bases at V and 8 bases at J; junction bases unmatched: 3. CDR1 is MRHNA, CDR2 SNTAGT, per germline. The chain's CDR3 is CASSDSETGEAFF. For the CDR3, the DNA is TGTGCCAGCAGTGACTCAGAGACAGGGGAAGCTTTCTTT.

This clonotype was seen a handful of times. Because this beta chain is a stray read in a library intended to capture alpha chains, its abundance should not be given much weight. The CDR3 DNA follows: TGCAGTGCAACCGGGACAGGGTTCAATCAGCCCCAGCATTTT. Its translation is CSATGTGFNQPQHF. The rearrangement links TRBV20-1 to TRBJ1-5; 9 bases map to TRBD1. The junction had 6 bases not matched to a gene; V was cut back by 6 bases and J by 3 bases. Germline V gene data show CDR1 as DFQATT and CDR2 as SNEGSKA (reference sequence). The CDR3 covers 14 residues.

This clonotype came up many times. Since the library was made to target alpha chains, this beta chain is a stray read and its abundance is not meaningful. The chain carries TRBV7-8 and TRBJ2-5, with 11 nucleotides matching TRBD2. In germline, CDR1 is SGHVS, CDR2 FQNEAQ. V gave up 5 bases and J gave up 4 bases; unmatched junction bases: 12. The CDR3 is made up of 17 amino acids. CDR3 sequence reads: CASSPITSGSYAETQYF. The CDR3, as DNA: TGTGCCAGCAGCCCCATAACTAGCGGGAGTTATGCAGAGACCCAGTACTTC.

This clonotype has a count of ten or more. Because this beta chain is a stray read in a library intended to capture alpha chains, its abundance should not be given much weight. V is TRBV28 and J is TRBJ1-2; 7 bases line up with TRBD1. With 8 bases clipped from V and 7 bases from J, the junction kept 13 bases outside the gene matches. The germline CDR1 and CDR2 sequences are MDHEN and SYDVKM. This CDR3 contains 14 residues. DNA of the CDR3: TGTGCCAGCGGAGGAAGGGGGCTATTCCGTGGCTACACCTTC. This gives the protein CASGGRGLFRGYTF.

This clonotype was observed at least ten times. Since it is a stray read in a library aimed at alpha chains, this beta chain has a size that is not meaningful. The chain uses TRBV20-1 and TRBJ2-3; 8 bases line up with TRBD2. The V segment lost 5 bases and the J segment 3 bases; nucleotides outside the gene matches: 7. Germline V lookup: CDR1 DFQATT, CDR2 SNEGSKA (reference sequence). This CDR3 contains 14 residues. The CDR3 coding sequence is TGCAGTGCTCAAAGAGCGGGAGCAACAGATACGCAGTATTTT. Protein: CSAQRAGATDTQYF.

The sample holds many counts of this clonotype. This beta chain turned up in a library designed for alpha chains; as an off-target read, its abundance says little. The chain employs TRBV12-3 or TRBV12-4 and TRBJ2-2; D gene unclear. Trimming stripped 2 bases from V and 3 bases from J, with 7 bases between. This CDR3 is 14 amino acids long. The CDR3 here is CASSLPRDTGELFF. The CDR3 DNA sequence: TGTGCCAGCAGTTTACCTAGGGACACCGGGGAGCTGTTTTTT.

This clonotype was recorded at least ten times. This beta chain is off target for a library built for alpha chains, so its abundance means little. The CDR3 sequence is CSVGGKGNQPQHF. The CDR3 DNA reads TGCAGTGTGGGAGGGAAGGGCAATCAGCCCCAGCATTTT. V is TRBV20-1 and J is TRBJ1-5, with D unclear. The V end lost 7 bases, the J end lost 2 bases, and 12 bases lay between the germline ends. Per germline, CDR1 DFQATT and CDR2 SNEGSKA (reference sequence). The CDR3 is 13 residues long.

This clonotype was seen ten or more times. The library was built for alpha chains, so this beta chain is an off-target read and its size means little. The V and J genes are TRBV14 and TRBJ1-2, with 7 bases that match TRBD1. This CDR3 is built from 16 residues. CDR1 SGHDN and CDR2 FVKESK come from the germline V gene. After removal of 2 bases from V and 4 bases from J, the junction contained 10 bases not matched to a gene. Written as DNA, the CDR3 is TGTGCCAGCAGCCAAAGCACCCCAGGGGGAGGCTATGGCTACACCTTC. Encoded protein: CASSQSTPGGGYGYTF.

This clonotype appeared many times. Being off target in a library aimed at alpha chains, this beta chain has a size of little meaning. V and J are TRBV28 and TRBJ1-4; tentative D call: TRBD1 (6 bases). The V end lost 7 bases, the J end lost 7 bases, and 16 bases lay between the germline ends. Germline CDR1 reads MDHEN; CDR2 reads SYDVKM. The CDR3 is made up of 14 amino acids. For the CDR3, the DNA is TGTGCCAGCAACGGTTGGGGGGCAGGTGAAAAACTGTTTTTT. It specifies CASNGWGAGEKLFF.

This clonotype was detected many times. With the library built for alpha chains, this beta chain is off target and its frequency is not meaningful. The J gene is TRBJ2-5, the V gene TRBV7-2, with 11 bases fitting TRBD2. Germline V gives CDR1 SGHTA, CDR2 FQGNSA. This CDR3 has 14 residues. Trimming took 7 bases from V and 4 from J; bases not matched to a gene: 5. The CDR3 DNA is TGTGCCAGCACCAGGACTAGCGGGTTAGAGACCCAGTACTTC. Protein sequence: CASTRTSGLETQYF.

This clonotype was recorded at least ten times. This beta chain appears as a stray read in a library generated for alpha chains; its size is not informative. In DNA, the CDR3 is TGTGCTAGTGGTTTGGGCCGGGACAGTCGGTCCTACAATGAGCAGTTCTTC. It codes for CASGLGRDSRSYNEQFF. V usage is TRBV12-5 and J usage is TRBJ2-1, with 7 nucleotides matching TRBD1. Germline lookup yields CDR1 LGHNT and CDR2 FRNRAP. There are 17 residues in the CDR3. V gave up 1 base and J gave up 1 base; unmatched junction bases: 7.

By its share, this clonotype is large. This beta chain is a stray read from a library made for alpha chains; its abundance is not meaningful. The chain is built from TRBV12-3 or TRBV12-4 and TRBJ1-5; 7 nucleotides line up with TRBD1. Trimming took 5 bases from V and 6 from J; bases not matched to a gene: 7. The CDR3 runs to 14 residues. CDR3 DNA: TGTGCCAGCAGTCGGATCAGGGGGTCTCAGCCCCAGCATTTT. It encodes CASSRIRGSQPQHF.

This clonotype is judged medium-sized. This beta chain is off target for a library built for alpha chains, so its abundance means little. V usage is TRBV9 and J usage is TRBJ1-2; possibly TRBD1 for D (5 bases). V lost 4 bases and J 2 bases, leaving 15 bases between the germline ends. Germline V gene sequence: CDR1 SGDLS, CDR2 YYNGEE. The CDR3 runs 15 residues. The CDR3 reads CASSPGGGANYGYTF. Written as DNA, the CDR3 is TGTGCCAGCAGCCCAGGAGGCGGGGCAAACTATGGCTACACCTTC. Drawing the rest from reference TRBV9 and TRBJ1-2, the complete variable domain is DSGVTQTPKHLITATGQRVTLRCSPRSGDLSVYWYQQSLDQGLQFLIQYYNGEERAKGNILERFSAQQFPDLHSELNLSSLELGDSALYFCASSPGGGANYGYTFGSGTRLTVV.

The sample holds many counts of this clonotype. Being off target in a library aimed at alpha chains, this beta chain has a size of little meaning. The V call is TRBV6-2 or TRBV6-3, the J call TRBJ2-3; TRBD1 or TRBD2 may be the D gene (5 bases each). The CDR3 is 19 amino acids. Germline V gene lookup returns CDR1 MNHEY and CDR2 SVGEGT. The V and J ends lost 4 bases and 2 bases respectively, with 25 bases between them. The CDR3 coding sequence is TGTGCCAGCAGTTCATGGGACCAGGGCATTCTATCGGCCACAGATACGCAGTATTTT. Encoded protein: CASSSWDQGILSATDTQYF.

This clonotype is medium-sized by share. Being off target in a library aimed at alpha chains, this beta chain has a size of little meaning. The rearrangement uses TRBV24-1 and TRBJ2-1; D is unclear. The germline V gene has CDR1 KGHDR and CDR2 SFDVKD. CDR3 length: 11 residues. V was cut by 9 bases and J by 7 bases, with 9 bases left in between. DNA for the CDR3: TGTGCCACCGAACTCCAAAATGAGCAGTTCTTC. This gives the protein CATELQNEQFF.

This clonotype was recorded at least ten times. This beta chain lies outside the target of a library built for alpha chains; its clone size means little. V is TRBV7-2 and J is TRBJ2-3; TRBD2 matches at 8 bases. The V segment lost 5 bases and the J segment 6 bases; nucleotides outside the gene matches: 10. This CDR3 is built from 15 residues. CDR1 SGHTA and CDR2 FQGNSA come from the germline V gene. The CDR3: CASSQSGSRHDTQYF. CDR3 DNA: TGTGCCAGCAGCCAGAGCGGGAGTAGGCACGATACGCAGTATTTT.

This clonotype is judged medium-sized (0.01 to 0.1%). Little can be read into the size of this beta chain, an off-target read in a library designed for alpha chains. The chain employs TRBV6-2 or TRBV6-3 and TRBJ1-5; D remains ambiguous. There are 20 residues in the CDR3. V lost 0 bases, J lost 3 bases, and 24 bases lay in between. CDR1 and CDR2 (germline): MNHEY, SVGEGT. The CDR3 region is CASSYSMTIGSQRDNQPQHF. The CDR3, as DNA: TGTGCCAGCAGTTACTCGATGACTATCGGGTCGCAGAGGGACAATCAGCCCCAGCATTTT.

This clonotype has a count of ten or more. In a library made to pick up alpha chains, this beta chain is a stray read with a size that means little. The V gene is TRBV4-1, the J gene TRBJ2-2; TRBD1 or TRBD2 may be the D gene (7 bases each). Germline-derived CDR1 and CDR2 are MGHRA and YSYEKL. The V end lost 3 bases, the J end lost 5 bases, and 19 bases lay between the germline ends. The CDR3 has 17 residues. The CDR3 nucleotides read TGCGCCAGCAGCCATTCGGTGGGAGGGGGCGGTACCGGGGAGCTGTTTTTT. Its translation: CASSHSVGGGGTGELFF.

This clonotype was seen many times. Found in a library prepared for alpha chains, this beta chain is an off-target read, and its abundance has little meaning. The genes are TRBV30 and TRBJ2-1, with D tentatively TRBD2 (6 bases). The CDR3 length is 15 residues. Germline lookup yields CDR1 GTSNPN and CDR2 SVGIG (reference sequence). Between the trimmed V and J ends, which lost 4 bases and 6 bases, there was a span of 19 bases. CDR3 region: CAWTIGGSWSNEQFF. The CDR3, as DNA: TGTGCCTGGACCATTGGAGGGTCTTGGAGCAATGAGCAGTTCTTC.

This clonotype showed up many times. With the library built for alpha chains, this beta chain is off target and its frequency is not meaningful. This rearrangement joins TRBV19 to TRBJ2-1, with 9 positions matching TRBD2. Trimming removed 7 bases from V and 7 bases from J; junction bases left unmatched: 8. Looked up from germline, CDR1 is LNHDA and CDR2 is SQIVND (reference sequence). The CDR3 has 14 amino acids. The CDR3 DNA is TGTGCCAGTACTCCCGGACTAGCGATGAATGAGCAGTTCTTC. Its translation: CASTPGLAMNEQFF.

This clonotype was picked up many times. Found in a library prepared for alpha chains, this beta chain is an off-target read, and its abundance has little meaning. The genes are TRBV5-1 and TRBJ2-2; possibly TRBD1 for D (5 bases). The V and J ends lost 3 bases and 6 bases respectively, with 15 bases between them. This CDR3 has 15 residues. Germline V gene sequence: CDR1 SGHRS, CDR2 YFSETQ. CDR3 protein: CASSWFQGDPGELFF. The CDR3 DNA follows: TGCGCCAGCAGCTGGTTTCAAGGGGATCCCGGGGAGCTGTTTTTT.

This clonotype was picked up many times. The size of this beta chain means little, since it is a stray read in a library made for alpha chains. DNA for the CDR3: TGTGCCTGGAAGGGGACAGGCCAAACTGAAGCTTTCTTT. Translated: CAWKGTGQTEAFF. This rearrangement joins TRBV30 to TRBJ1-1; TRBD1 aligns across 8 bases. J gave up 5 bases and V 4 bases, and 6 bases lay outside the gene matches. The CDR3 extends over 13 amino acids. Germline V gives CDR1 GTSNPN, CDR2 SVGIG (reference sequence). Complete variable domain (other parts from reference TRBV30 and TRBJ1-1): SQTIHQWPATLVQPVGSPLSLECTVEGTSNPNLYWYRQAAGRGLQLLFYSVGIGQISSEVPQNLSASRPQDRQFILSSKKLLLSDSGFYLCAWKGTGQTEAFFGQGTRLTVV.